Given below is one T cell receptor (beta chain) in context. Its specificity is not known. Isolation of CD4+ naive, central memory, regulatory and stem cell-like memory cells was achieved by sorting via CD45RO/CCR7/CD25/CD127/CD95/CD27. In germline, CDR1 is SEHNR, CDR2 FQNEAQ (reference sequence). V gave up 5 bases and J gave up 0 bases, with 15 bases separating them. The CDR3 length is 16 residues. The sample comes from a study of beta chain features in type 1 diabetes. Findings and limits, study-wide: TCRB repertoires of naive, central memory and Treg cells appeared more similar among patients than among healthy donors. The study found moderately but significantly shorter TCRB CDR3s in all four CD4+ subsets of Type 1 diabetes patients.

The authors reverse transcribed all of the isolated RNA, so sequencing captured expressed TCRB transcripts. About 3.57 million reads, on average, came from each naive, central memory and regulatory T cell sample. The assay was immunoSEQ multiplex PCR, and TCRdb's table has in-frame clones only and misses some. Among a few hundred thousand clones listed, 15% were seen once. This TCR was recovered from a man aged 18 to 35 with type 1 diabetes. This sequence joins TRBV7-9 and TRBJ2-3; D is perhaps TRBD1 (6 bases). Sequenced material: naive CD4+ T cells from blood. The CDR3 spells CASSPSWGRSTDTQYF. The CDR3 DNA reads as TGTGCCAGCAGCCCCTCGTGGGGGCGGAGCACAGATACGCAGTATTTT.